The T cell receptor (beta chain) described here comes from a study of blood T cells in healthy people across ages. A second PCR, run for 7 to 11 cycles, used a sample-barcoded 5' primer plus a J-beta primer mix. Each cDNA molecule carried a tag from a template-switch adaptor that contained 12 random nucleotides. TCRdb independently ran MiXCR on the 5' RACE reads; one entry per CDR3 protein. The sample includes around 1.1 million distinct CDR3 sequences, 30% to 40% of them seen just once. Notes on the study in general: Nothing was known about donor CMV status, and this possibly confounded expanded clonotype changes. TCR beta diversity per million T cells fell roughly linearly with age.

In the case of this clonotype: As yet, its antigen is unknown.

The source material was blood. The origin of this receptor is a man aged 18 to 30 in good health.

As DNA, the CDR3 is TGCAGCGTGGATGGGGGGGGGCAAGGAGATACGCAGTATTTT. Translation: CSVDGGGQGDTQYF. The chain employs TRBV29-1 and TRBJ2-3; TRBD2 might be the D (7 bases). The germline V gene has CDR1 SQVTM and CDR2 ANQGSEA. The CDR3 loop spans 14 amino acids. Between the trimmed V and J ends, which lost 6 bases and 5 bases, there was a span of 18 bases.